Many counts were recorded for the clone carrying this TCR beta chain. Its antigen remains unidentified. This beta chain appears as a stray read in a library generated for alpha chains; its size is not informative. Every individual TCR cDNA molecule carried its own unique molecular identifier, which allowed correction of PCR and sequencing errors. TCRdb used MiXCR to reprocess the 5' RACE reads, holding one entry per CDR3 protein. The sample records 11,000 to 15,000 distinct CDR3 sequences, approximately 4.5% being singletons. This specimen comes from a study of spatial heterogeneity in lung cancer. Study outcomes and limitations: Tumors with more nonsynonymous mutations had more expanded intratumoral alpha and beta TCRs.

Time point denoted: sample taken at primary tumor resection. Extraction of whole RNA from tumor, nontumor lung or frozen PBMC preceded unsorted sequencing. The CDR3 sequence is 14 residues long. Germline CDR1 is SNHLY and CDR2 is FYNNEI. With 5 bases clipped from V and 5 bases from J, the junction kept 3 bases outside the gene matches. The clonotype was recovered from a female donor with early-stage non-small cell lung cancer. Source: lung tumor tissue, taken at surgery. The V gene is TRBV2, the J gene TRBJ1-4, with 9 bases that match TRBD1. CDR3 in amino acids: CASSPTGGNEKLFF. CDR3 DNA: TGTGCCAGCAGTCCGACAGGGGGGAATGAAAAACTGTTTTTT. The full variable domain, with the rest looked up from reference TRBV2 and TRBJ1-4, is EPEVTQTPSHQVTQMGQEVILRCVPISNHLYFYWYRQILGQKVEFLVSFYNNEISEKSEIFDDQFSVERPDGSNFTLKIRSTKLEDSAMYFCASSPTGGNEKLFFGSGTQLSVL.